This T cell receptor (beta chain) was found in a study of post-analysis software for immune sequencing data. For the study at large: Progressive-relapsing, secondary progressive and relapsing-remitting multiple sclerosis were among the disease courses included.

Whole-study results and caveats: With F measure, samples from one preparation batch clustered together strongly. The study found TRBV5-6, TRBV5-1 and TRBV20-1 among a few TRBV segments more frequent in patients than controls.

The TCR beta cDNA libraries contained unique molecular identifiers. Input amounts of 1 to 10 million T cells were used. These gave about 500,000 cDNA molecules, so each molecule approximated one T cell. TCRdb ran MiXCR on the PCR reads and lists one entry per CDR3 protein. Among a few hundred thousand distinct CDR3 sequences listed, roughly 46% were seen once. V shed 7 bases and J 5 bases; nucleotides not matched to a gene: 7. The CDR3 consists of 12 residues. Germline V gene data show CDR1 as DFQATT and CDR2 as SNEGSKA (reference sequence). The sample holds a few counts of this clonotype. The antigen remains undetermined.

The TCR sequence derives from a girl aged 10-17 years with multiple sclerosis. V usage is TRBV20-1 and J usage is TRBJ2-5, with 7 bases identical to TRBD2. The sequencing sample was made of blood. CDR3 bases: TGCAGTGTTCCACTAGCGATGGAGACCCAGTACTTC. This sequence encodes CSVPLAMETQYF.